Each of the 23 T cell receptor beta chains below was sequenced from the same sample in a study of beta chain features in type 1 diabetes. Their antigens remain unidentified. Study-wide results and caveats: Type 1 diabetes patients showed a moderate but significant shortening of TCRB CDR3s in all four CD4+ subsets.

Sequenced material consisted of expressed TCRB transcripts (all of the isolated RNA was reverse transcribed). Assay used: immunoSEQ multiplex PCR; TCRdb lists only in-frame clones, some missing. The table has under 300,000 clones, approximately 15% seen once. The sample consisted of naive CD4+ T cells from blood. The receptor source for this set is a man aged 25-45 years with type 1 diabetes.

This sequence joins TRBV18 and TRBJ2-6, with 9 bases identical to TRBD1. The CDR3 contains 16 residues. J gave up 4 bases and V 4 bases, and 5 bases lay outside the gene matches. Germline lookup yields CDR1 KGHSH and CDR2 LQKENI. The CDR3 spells CASSRDRVDGANVLTF. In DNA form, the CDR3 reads TGTGCCAGCTCACGGGACAGGGTAGACGGGGCCAACGTCCTGACTTTC.

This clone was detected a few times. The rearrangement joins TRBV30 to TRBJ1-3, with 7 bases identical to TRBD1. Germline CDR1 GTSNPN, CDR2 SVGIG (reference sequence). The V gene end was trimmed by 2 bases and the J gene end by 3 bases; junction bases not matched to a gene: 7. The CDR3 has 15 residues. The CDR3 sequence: CAWSNEGADGNTIYF. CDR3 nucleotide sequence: TGTGCCTGGAGTAACGAGGGGGCGGATGGAAACACCATATATTTT. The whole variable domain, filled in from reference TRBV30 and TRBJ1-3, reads SQTIHQWPATLVQPVGSPLSLECTVEGTSNPNLYWYRQAAGRGLQLLFYSVGIGQISSEVPQNLSASRPQDRQFILSSKKLLLSDSGFYLCAWSNEGADGNTIYFGEGSWLTVV.

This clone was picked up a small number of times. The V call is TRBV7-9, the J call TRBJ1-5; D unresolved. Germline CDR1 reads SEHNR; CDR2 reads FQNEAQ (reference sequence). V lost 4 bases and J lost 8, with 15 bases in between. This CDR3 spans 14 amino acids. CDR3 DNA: TGTGCCAGCAGCTCCGGACGGGGTGGAGAGCCCCAGCATTTT. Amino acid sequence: CASSSGRGGEPQHF.

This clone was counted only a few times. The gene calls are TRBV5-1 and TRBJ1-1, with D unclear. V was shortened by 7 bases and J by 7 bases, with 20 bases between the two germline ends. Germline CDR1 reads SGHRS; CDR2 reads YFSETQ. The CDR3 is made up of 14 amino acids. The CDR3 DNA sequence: TGCGCCAGCTCGAGCCGGGGTCAGCCTAATGAAGCTTTCTTT. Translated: CASSSRGQPNEAFF.

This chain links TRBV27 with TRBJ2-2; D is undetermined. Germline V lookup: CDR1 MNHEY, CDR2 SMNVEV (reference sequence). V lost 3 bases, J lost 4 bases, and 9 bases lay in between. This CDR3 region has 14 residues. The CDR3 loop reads CASSLAGLTGELFF. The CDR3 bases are TGTGCCAGCAGTTTGGCAGGTCTCACCGGGGAGCTGTTTTTT.

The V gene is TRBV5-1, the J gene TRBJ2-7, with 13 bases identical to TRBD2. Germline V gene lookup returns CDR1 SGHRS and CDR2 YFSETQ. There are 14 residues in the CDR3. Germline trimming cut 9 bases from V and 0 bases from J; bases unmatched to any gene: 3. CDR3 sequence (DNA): TGCGCCACTAGGACTAGCGGGAGCTCCTACGAGCAGTACTTC. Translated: CATRTSGSSYEQYF.

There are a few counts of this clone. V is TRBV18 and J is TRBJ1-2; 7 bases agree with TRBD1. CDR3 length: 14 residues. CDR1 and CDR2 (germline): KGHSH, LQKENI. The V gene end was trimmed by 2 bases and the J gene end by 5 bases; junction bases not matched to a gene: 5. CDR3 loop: CASSPAGTVYGYTF. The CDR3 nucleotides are TGTGCCAGCTCACCAGCCGGGACAGTTTATGGCTACACCTTC.

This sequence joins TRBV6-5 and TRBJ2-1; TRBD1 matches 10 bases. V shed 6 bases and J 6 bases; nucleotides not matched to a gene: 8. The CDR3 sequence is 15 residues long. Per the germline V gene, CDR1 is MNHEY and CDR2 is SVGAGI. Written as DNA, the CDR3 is TGTGCCAGCAGCCGAGGGACAGGGGCGGGCAATGAGCAGTTCTTC. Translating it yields CASSRGTGAGNEQFF.

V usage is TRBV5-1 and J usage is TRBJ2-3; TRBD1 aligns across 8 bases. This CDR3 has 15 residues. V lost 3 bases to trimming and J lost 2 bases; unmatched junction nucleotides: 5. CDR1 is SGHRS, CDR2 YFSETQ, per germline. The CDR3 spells CASSSPGQVTDTQYF. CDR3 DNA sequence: TGCGCCAGCAGCTCGCCGGGACAGGTCACAGATACGCAGTATTTT. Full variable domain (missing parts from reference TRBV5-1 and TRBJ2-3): KAGVTQTPRYLIKTRGQQVTLSCSPISGHRSVSWYQQTPGQGLQFLFEYFSETQRNKGNFPGRFSGRQFSNSRSEMNVSTLELGDSALYLCASSSPGQVTDTQYFGPGTRLTVL.

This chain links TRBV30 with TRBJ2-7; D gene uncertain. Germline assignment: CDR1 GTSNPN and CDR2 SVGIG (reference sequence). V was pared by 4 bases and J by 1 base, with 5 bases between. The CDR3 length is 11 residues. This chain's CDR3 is CAWNPSYEQYF. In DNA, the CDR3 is TGTGCCTGGAATCCGTCCTACGAGCAGTACTTC.

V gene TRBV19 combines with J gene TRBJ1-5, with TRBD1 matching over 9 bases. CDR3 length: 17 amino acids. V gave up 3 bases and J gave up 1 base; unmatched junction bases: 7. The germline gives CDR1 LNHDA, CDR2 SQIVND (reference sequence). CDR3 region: CASSILPGQGSNQPQHF. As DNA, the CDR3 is TGTGCCAGTAGTATTCTACCGGGACAGGGAAGCAATCAGCCCCAGCATTTT. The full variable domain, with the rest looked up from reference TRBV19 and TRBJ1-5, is DGGITQSPKYLFRKEGQNVTLSCEQNLNHDAMYWYRQDPGQGLRLIYYSQIVNDFQKGDIAEGYSVSREKKESFPLTVTSAQKNPTAFYLCASSILPGQGSNQPQHFGDGTRLSIL.

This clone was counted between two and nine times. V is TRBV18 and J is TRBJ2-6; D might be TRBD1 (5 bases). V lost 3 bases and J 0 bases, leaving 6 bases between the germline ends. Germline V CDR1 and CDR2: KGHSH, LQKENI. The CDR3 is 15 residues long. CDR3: CASSPTASGANVLTF. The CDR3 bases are TGTGCCAGCTCACCGACAGCCTCTGGGGCCAACGTCCTGACTTTC.

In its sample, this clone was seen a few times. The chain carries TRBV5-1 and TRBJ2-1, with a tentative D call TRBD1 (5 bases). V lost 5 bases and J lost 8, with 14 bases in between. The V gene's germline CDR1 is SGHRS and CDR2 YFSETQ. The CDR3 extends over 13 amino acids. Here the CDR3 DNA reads TGCGCCAGCAGTCCTCCAAAGGGGTATGAGCAGTTCTTC. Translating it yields CASSPPKGYEQFF.

CDR3 in DNA: TGTGCCAGCAGCTTAGCCGCGGGATTATATACGCAGTATTTT. This gives the protein CASSLAAGLYTQYF. The V gene is TRBV11-2, the J gene TRBJ2-3; D might be TRBD2 (6 bases). V was clipped by 1 base and J by 7 bases, with 12 bases between them. CDR3 length: 14 residues. Germline V gene sequence: CDR1 SGHAT, CDR2 FQNNGV.

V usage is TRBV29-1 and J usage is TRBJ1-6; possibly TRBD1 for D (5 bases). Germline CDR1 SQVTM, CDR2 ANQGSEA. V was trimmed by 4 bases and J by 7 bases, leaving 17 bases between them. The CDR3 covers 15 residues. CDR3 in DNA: TGCAGCGTTGCTCTCCTAGACAGACCCAATTCACCCCTCCACTTT. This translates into CSVALLDRPNSPLHF.

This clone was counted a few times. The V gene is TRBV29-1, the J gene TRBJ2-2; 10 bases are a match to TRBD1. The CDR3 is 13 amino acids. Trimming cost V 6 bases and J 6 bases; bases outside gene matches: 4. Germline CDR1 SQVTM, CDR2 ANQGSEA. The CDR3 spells CSVAGQGAGELFF. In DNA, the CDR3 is TGCAGCGTGGCCGGACAGGGGGCCGGGGAGCTGTTTTTT.

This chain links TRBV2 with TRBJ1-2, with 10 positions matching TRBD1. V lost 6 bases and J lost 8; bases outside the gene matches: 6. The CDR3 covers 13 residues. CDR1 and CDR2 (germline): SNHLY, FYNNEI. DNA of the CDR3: TGTGCCAGCAGGGGGACAGGGGCGATAGGCTACACCTTC. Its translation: CASRGTGAIGYTF.

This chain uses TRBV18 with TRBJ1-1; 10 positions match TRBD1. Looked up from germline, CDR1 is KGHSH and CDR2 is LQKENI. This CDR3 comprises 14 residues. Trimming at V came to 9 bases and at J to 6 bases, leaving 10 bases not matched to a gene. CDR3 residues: CASPSGTGEAEAFF. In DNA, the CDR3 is TGTGCCAGTCCCAGTGGGACAGGGGAGGCTGAAGCTTTCTTT.

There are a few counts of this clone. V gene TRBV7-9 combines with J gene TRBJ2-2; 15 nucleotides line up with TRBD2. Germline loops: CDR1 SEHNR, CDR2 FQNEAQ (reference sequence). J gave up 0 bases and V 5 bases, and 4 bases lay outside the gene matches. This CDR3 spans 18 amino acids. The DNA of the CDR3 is TGTGCCAGCAGCGCCGGGACTAGCGGGAGGACGAACACCGGGGAGCTGTTTTTT. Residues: CASSAGTSGRTNTGELFF. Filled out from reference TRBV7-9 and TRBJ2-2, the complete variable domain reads DTGVSQNPRHKITKRGQNVTFRCDPISEHNRLYWYRQTLGQGPEFLTYFQNEAQLEKSRLLSDRFSAERPKGSFSTLEIQRTEQGDSAMYLCASSAGTSGRTNTGELFFGEGSRLTVL.

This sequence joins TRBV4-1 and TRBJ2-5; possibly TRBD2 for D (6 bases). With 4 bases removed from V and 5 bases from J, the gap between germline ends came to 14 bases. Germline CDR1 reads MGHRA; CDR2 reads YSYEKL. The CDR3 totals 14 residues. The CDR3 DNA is TGCGCCAGCAGCCGAGGGGCGGGGACGGAGACCCAGTACTTC. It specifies CASSRGAGTETQYF.

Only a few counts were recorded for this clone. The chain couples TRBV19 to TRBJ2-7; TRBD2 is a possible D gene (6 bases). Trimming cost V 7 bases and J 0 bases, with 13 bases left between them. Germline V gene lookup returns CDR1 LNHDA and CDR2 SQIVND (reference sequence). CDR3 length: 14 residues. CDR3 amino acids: CASNMEGLSYEQYF. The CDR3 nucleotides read TGTGCCAGTAATATGGAGGGTCTCTCCTACGAGCAGTACTTC.

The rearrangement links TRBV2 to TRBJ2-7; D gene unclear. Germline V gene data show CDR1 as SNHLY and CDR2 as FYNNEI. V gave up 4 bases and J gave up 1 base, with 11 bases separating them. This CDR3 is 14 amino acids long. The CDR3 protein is CASSVGGKSYEQYF. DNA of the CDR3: TGTGCCAGCAGTGTCGGCGGTAAATCCTACGAGCAGTACTTC.

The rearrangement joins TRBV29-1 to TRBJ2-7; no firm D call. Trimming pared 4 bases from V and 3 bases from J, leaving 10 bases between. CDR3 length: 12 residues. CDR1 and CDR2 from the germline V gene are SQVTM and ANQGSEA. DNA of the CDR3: TGCAGCGTTGGTCGCACTATCTACGAGCAGTACTTC. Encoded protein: CSVGRTIYEQYF.